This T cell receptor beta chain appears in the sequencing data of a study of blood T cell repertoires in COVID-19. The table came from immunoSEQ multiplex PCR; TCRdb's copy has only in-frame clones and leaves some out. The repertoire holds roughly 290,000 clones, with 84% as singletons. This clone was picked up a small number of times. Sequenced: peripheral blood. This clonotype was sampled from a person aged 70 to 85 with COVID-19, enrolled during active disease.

The DNA of the CDR3 is TGTGCCAGCAGTCCCACTCTCGGGAACACTGAAGCTTTCTTT. Translating it yields CASSPTLGNTEAFF. V usage is TRBV6-2 or TRBV6-3 and J usage is TRBJ1-1; D remains unclear. V shed 5 bases and J shed 1 base, with 11 bases lying between them. This CDR3 is 14 amino acids long. Germline CDR1 and CDR2: MNHEY and SVGEGT.